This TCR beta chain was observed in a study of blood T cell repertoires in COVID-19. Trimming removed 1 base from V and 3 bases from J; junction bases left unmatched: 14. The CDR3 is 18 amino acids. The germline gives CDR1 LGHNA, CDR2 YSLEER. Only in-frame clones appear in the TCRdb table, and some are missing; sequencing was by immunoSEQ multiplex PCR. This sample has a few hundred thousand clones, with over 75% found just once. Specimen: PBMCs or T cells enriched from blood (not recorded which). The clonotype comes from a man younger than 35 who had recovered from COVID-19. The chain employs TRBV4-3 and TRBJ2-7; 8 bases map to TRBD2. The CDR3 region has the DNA TGCGCCAGCAGCCAAGTCGCAAGCGGGAGTGGCAATCTCTACGAGCAGTACTTC. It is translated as CASSQVASGSGNLYEQYF.